The 17 T cell receptor beta chains given below trace back to one sample, sequenced in a study of blood T cell repertoires in COVID-19 (dated by TCRdb to between 2020 and 2021). The library was built by means of the immunoSEQ multiplex PCR assay. Here the immuneACCESS table is served through TCRdb, limited to in-frame sequences with V and J called. Missing clones are a known gap in these copies; in checked studies unresolved V genes cover under half, and the rest lacks a known reason. Across this sample there are 130,000 or so clones, with approximately 84% seen only once. The top ten hold about 18% of the sample. The sample comprised peripheral blood. The receptors come from a woman aged 80 or older with acute or convalescent COVID-19.

This rearrangement joins TRBV19 to TRBJ1-5; D is perhaps TRBD1 (6 bases). V was trimmed by 1 base and J by 6 bases, leaving 13 bases between them. This CDR3 is built from 15 residues. Germline values: CDR1 LNHDA, CDR2 SQIVND (reference sequence). This CDR3 reads CASSIAPEQGQPQHF. The CDR3 region has the DNA TGTGCCAGTAGTATAGCTCCGGAACAGGGTCAGCCCCAGCATTTT.

The rearrangement links TRBV19 to TRBJ1-2, with D perhaps matching TRBD1 (6 bases). The CDR3 sequence is 18 residues long. CDR1 is LNHDA and CDR2 is SQIVND in the germline V gene (reference sequence). Trimming removed 5 bases at V and 0 bases at J, with 22 bases between. DNA for the CDR3: TGTGCCAGTAGTTCCGACCTCACCTGGACAGTAACTAACTATGGCTACACCTTC. It specifies CASSSDLTWTVTNYGYTF.

In the case of this clone: The same CDR3 arises from other DNA sequences in this sample as well. V gene TRBV30 combines with J gene TRBJ2-1; TRBD2 matches 13 bases. The length of the CDR3 is 15 residues. Germline V CDR1 and CDR2: GTSNPN, SVGIG (reference sequence). After removal of 4 bases from V and 10 bases from J, the junction contained 10 bases not matched to a gene. CDR3 in DNA: TGTGCCTGGATCCCAACTAGCGGGAGGGAAGTGGAGCAGTTCTTC. This gives the protein CAWIPTSGREVEQFF. The whole variable domain, remainder taken from reference TRBV30 and TRBJ2-1, is SQTIHQWPATLVQPVGSPLSLECTVEGTSNPNLYWYRQAAGRGLQLLFYSVGIGQISSEVPQNLSASRPQDRQFILSSKKLLLSDSGFYLCAWIPTSGREVEQFFGPGTRLTVL.

V and J are TRBV7-2 and TRBJ2-7; 13 positions agree with TRBD2. From germline, CDR1 is SGHTA and CDR2 FQGNSA. The CDR3 extends over 13 amino acids. V lost 4 bases, J lost 7 bases, and 1 base stayed unmatched. Written as DNA, the CDR3 is TGTGCCAGCAGCTCGGGACTAGCGGGGGAGCAGTACTTC. Translating it yields CASSSGLAGEQYF.

The chain joins TRBV6-2 or TRBV6-3 to TRBJ1-1; D gene unclear. V lost 2 bases and J 0 bases, leaving 13 bases between the germline ends. Per the germline V gene, CDR1 is MNHEY and CDR2 is SVGEGT. This CDR3 comprises 16 residues. CDR3 sequence reads: CASSYPRARLNTEAFF. CDR3 coding DNA: TGTGCCAGCAGTTACCCGAGGGCCAGACTGAACACTGAAGCTTTCTTT.

The chain has TRBV7-9 and TRBJ2-2, with 10 nucleotides matching TRBD2. The CDR3 totals 18 residues. Germline V gene sequence: CDR1 SEHNR, CDR2 FQNEAQ (reference sequence). V shed 1 base and J 0 bases; nucleotides not matched to a gene: 5. The CDR3 protein is CASSLGVAGGPNTGELFF. As DNA, the CDR3 is TGTGCCAGCAGCTTAGGGGTAGCGGGGGGTCCGAACACCGGGGAGCTGTTTTTT.

The chain uses TRBV6-5 and TRBJ1-5; perhaps TRBD1 as D (5 bases). This CDR3 is 14 amino acids long. V dropped 0 bases and J dropped 9 bases, with 12 bases sitting between them. Germline loops: CDR1 MNHEY, CDR2 SVGAGI. CDR3 region: CASSYSSVQGPQHF. The DNA of the CDR3 is TGTGCCAGCAGTTACTCTTCCGTCCAGGGGCCCCAGCATTTT.

The chain is built from TRBV5-6 and TRBJ2-5; 12 nucleotides agree with TRBD2. The CDR3 sequence is 18 residues long. CDR1 and CDR2 from the germline V gene are SGHDT and YYEEEE. After removal of 2 bases from V and 0 bases from J, the junction contained 8 bases not matched to a gene. The CDR3 spells CASSLIGTSGSYQETQYF. CDR3 in DNA: TGTGCCAGCAGCTTAATCGGGACTAGCGGGTCGTACCAAGAGACCCAGTACTTC. Combining the CDR3 with reference TRBV5-6 and TRBJ2-5 gives the whole variable domain DAGVTQSPTHLIKTRGQQVTLRCSPKSGHDTVSWYQQALGQGPQFIFQYYEEEERQRGNFPDRFSGHQFPNYSSELNVNALLLGDSALYLCASSLIGTSGSYQETQYFGPGTRLLVL.

In DNA, the CDR3 is TGCGCCAGCAGCTTGTTTGGCTCCCGCGAGCAGTACTTC. It encodes CASSLFGSREQYF. The chain has TRBV5-1 and TRBJ2-7; D is uncertain. Germline CDR1 reads SGHRS; CDR2 reads YFSETQ. The CDR3 is 13 amino acids. V was shortened by 1 base and J by 6 bases, with 11 bases between the two germline ends.

The chain joins TRBV5-6 to TRBJ2-7, with 7 bases lining up with TRBD2. The CDR3 is 13 residues long. The germline gives CDR1 SGHDT, CDR2 YYEEEE. J gave up 5 bases and V 7 bases, and 9 bases lay outside the gene matches. CDR3 protein: CASRPGRGDEQYF. The CDR3 DNA reads as TGTGCCAGCCGCCCTGGTCGGGGGGACGAGCAGTACTTC.

The rearrangement links TRBV3-1 (or the pseudogene TRBV3-2) to TRBJ2-2; TRBD1 agrees at 7 bases. J was trimmed by 6 bases and V by 4 bases; bases with no gene match: 5. CDR3 length: 14 residues. CDR1 and CDR2 from the germline V gene are LGHDT and YNNKEL (reference sequence). CDR3 nucleotide sequence: TGTGCCAGCAGCCGTAGAGGACAGGCCGGGGAGCTGTTTTTT. This sequence encodes CASSRRGQAGELFF.

The chain carries TRBV19 and TRBJ1-3; tentatively, D is TRBD1 (6 bases). Between the trimmed V and J ends, which lost 3 bases and 0 bases, there was a span of 12 bases. This CDR3 spans 16 amino acids. From germline, CDR1 is LNHDA and CDR2 SQIVND (reference sequence). The CDR3 sequence is CASSIGTLSSGNTIYF. CDR3 DNA sequence: TGTGCCAGTAGTATCGGGACATTAAGCTCTGGAAACACCATATATTTT.

V is TRBV7-9 and J is TRBJ2-1, with 10 bases identical to TRBD2. This CDR3 region has 16 residues. J gave up 4 bases and V 5 bases, and 8 bases lay outside the gene matches. Germline CDR1 and CDR2: SEHNR and FQNEAQ (reference sequence). CDR3: CASSPALAGRYNEQFF. CDR3 nucleotides: TGTGCCAGCAGCCCCGCACTAGCGGGGCGGTACAATGAGCAGTTCTTC.

The rearrangement uses TRBV10-3 and TRBJ2-7, with 9 positions matching TRBD1. The CDR3 sequence is 14 residues long. The V segment lost 3 bases and the J segment 3 bases; nucleotides outside the gene matches: 3. From germline, CDR1 is ENHRY and CDR2 SYGVKD. In nucleotides, the CDR3 is TGTGCCATCAGTGATGCGGACAGGGGCTACGAGCAGTACTTC. This sequence encodes CAISDADRGYEQYF.

The chain links TRBV5-4 to TRBJ1-1; no reliable D call. The CDR3 consists of 12 residues. CDR1 SGHNT and CDR2 YYREEE come from the germline V gene (reference sequence). The ends were cut back, 0 bases at V and 7 bases at J, with 7 bases in the middle. The CDR3 coding sequence is TGTGCCAGCAGCTTGGGGGCTGGTGAAGCTTTCTTT. Translated, it gives CASSLGAGEAFF.

This chain uses TRBV6-2 or TRBV6-3 with TRBJ1-3, with a tentative D call TRBD1 (5 bases). The CDR3 is 15 amino acids. Germline V CDR1 and CDR2: MNHEY, SVGEGT. V dropped 2 bases and J dropped 1 base, with 9 bases sitting between them. The CDR3 DNA reads as TGTGCCAGCAGTTACGAAGACAGATCTGGAAACACCATATATTTT. It yields the protein CASSYEDRSGNTIYF.

The chain uses TRBV19 and TRBJ1-4; D gene uncertain. V was pared by 5 bases and J by 8 bases, with 33 bases between. The CDR3 runs 20 residues. The germline CDR1 and CDR2 sequences are LNHDA and SQIVND (reference sequence). The CDR3 loop reads CASSPRAWAGDLPAREKLFF. The CDR3 DNA sequence: TGTGCCAGTAGTCCTCGTGCCTGGGCCGGGGATTTACCGGCGAGGGAAAAACTGTTTTTT.